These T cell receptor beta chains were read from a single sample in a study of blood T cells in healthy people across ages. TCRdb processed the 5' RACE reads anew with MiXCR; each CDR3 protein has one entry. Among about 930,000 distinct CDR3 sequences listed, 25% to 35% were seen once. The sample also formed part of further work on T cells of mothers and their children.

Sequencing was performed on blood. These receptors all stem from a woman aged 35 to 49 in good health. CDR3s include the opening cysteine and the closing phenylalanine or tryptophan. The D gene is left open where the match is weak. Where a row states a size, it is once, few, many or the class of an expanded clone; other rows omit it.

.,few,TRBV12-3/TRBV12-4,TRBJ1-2,CASSLSTTVRNGYTF,TGTGCCAGCAGTCTATCGACGACAGTTAGGAATGGCTACACCTTC
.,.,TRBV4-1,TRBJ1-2,CASSQRKPGDGYTF,TGCGCCAGCAGCCAGCGTAAGCCCGGGGATGGCTACACCTTC
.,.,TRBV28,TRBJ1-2,CASSPYAGPYGYTF,TGTGCCAGCAGTCCGTACGCAGGTCCCTATGGCTACACCTTC
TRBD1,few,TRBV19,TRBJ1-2,CATLTGQGTYGYTF,TGTGCCACCCTAACGGGACAGGGGACGTATGGCTACACCTTC
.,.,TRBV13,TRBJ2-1,CASSLTGSSYEQFF,TGTGCCAGCAGCTTGACCGGGAGCTCCTACGAGCAGTTCTTC
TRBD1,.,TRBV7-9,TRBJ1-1,CASRSAPGQEAFF,TGTGCCAGCAGGTCAGCACCGGGACAGGAAGCTTTCTTT
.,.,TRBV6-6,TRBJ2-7,CASAVGLYSYEQYF,TGTGCCAGCGCCGTAGGACTCTATTCTTACGAGCAGTACTTC
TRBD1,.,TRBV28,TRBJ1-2,CASSLFDRGQNYGYTF,TGTGCCAGCAGCCTCTTCGACAGGGGGCAAAACTATGGCTACACCTTC
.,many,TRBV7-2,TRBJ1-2,CASSPVNGDYGYTF,TGTGCCAGCAGCCCTGTGAACGGCGACTATGGCTACACCTTC
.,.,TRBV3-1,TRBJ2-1,CASSQDECYEQFF,TGTGCCAGCAGCCAGGACGAATGCTACGAGCAGTTCTTC
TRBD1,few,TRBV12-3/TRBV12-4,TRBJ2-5,CASSQGAEETQYF,TGTGCCAGCAGCCAGGGGGCTGAAGAGACCCAGTACTTC
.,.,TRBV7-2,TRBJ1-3,CASSLTVGGGNTIYF,TGTGCCAGCAGCTTAACCGTCGGGGGGGGAAACACCATATATTTT
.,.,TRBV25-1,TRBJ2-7,CASGPQNRALGEQYF,TGTGCCAGCGGTCCACAAAACAGGGCCCTTGGCGAGCAGTACTTC
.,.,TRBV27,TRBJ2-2,CASSLIGPNTGELFF,TGTGCCAGCAGTTTAATAGGACCGAACACCGGGGAGCTGTTTTTT
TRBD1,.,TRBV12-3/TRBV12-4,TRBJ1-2,CANSLRQGGSYGYTF,TGTGCCAACAGCCTTAGACAGGGCGGTTCCTATGGCTACACCTTC
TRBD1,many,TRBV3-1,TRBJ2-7,CASSLRRDRGYEQYF,TGTGCCAGCAGCCTCCGCCGGGACAGGGGCTACGAGCAGTACTTC
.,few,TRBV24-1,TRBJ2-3,CATSDVARGDTQYF,TGTGCCACCAGTGATGTCGCCCGGGGAGATACGCAGTATTTT
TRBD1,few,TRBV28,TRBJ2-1,CASSSIGWTGGFSYNEQFF,TGTGCCAGCAGTTCGATCGGGTGGACAGGGGGGTTCTCCTACAATGAGCAGTTCTTC
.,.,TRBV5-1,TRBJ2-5,CASSYNRGLGDEQYF,TGCGCCAGCAGCTATAACAGGGGACTAGGGGATGAGCAGTACTTC
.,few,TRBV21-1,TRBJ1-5,CASSTKQGLRRPQHF,TGTGCCAGCAGCACGAAGCAGGGGTTACGTCGGCCCCAGCATTTT
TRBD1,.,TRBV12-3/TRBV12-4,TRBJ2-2,CASSSRWTGFAGELFF,TGTGCCAGCAGTTCAAGGTGGACAGGGTTTGCCGGGGAGCTGTTTTTT
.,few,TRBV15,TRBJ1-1,CATSPDRLITEAFF,TGTGCCACCAGCCCAGACAGACTAATCACTGAAGCTTTCTTT
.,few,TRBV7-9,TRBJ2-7,CASTQSAGIKYF,TGTGCCAGCACCCAAAGTGCTGGAATTAAGTACTTC
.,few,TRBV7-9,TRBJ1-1,CASLPQGTEAFF,TGTGCCAGCCTCCCCCAGGGAACTGAAGCTTTCTTT
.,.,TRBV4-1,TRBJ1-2,CASSQPPPKDIQGYTF,TGCGCCAGCAGCCAACCCCCCCCAAAGGACATACAGGGCTACACCTTC
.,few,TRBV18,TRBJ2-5,CACSPGTQETQYF,TGTGCCTGCTCACCCGGGACACAAGAGACCCAGTACTTC
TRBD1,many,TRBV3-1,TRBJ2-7,CASEGALYEQYF,TGTGCCAGCGAGGGGGCACTCTACGAGCAGTACTTC
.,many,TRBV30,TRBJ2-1,CAWSEGLYEQFF,TGTGCCTGGAGTGAGGGGCTCTACGAGCAGTTCTTC
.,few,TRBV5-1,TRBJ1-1,CASSPRLGWGGTEAFF,TGCGCCAGCAGCCCCCGGCTTGGATGGGGGGGCACTGAAGCTTTCTTT
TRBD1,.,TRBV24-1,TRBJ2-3,CATSDLQGAGDTQYF,TGTGCCACCAGTGATTTACAGGGGGCCGGCGATACGCAGTATTTT
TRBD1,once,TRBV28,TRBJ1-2,CASTTDDRDSNSYTF,TGTGCCAGCACCACCGACGACAGGGATTCCAATAGCTACACCTTC
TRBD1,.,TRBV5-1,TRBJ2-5,CASSLDRGNNEQYF,TGCGCCAGCAGCTTGGACAGGGGCAACAATGAGCAGTACTTC
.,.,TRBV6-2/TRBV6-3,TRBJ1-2,CASSVQATGGYTF,TGTGCCAGCAGCGTACAGGCTACGGGTGGCTACACCTTC
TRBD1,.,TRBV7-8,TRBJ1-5,CASSGRTGLHQPQHF,TGTGCCAGCAGCGGTAGGACAGGACTACATCAGCCCCAGCATTTT
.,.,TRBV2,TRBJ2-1,CARPKLGHYYNEQFF,TGTGCCAGGCCAAAGTTAGGACACTACTACAATGAGCAGTTCTTC
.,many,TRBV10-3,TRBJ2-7,CAISENYEQYF,TGTGCCATCAGTGAGAATTACGAGCAGTACTTC
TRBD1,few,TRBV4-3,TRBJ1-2,CASSQVQGLANYGYTF,TGCGCCAGCAGCCAAGTACAGGGGCTGGCTAACTATGGCTACACCTTC
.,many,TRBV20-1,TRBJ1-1,CSARARTSFTEAFF,TGCAGTGCTAGGGCGAGGACATCTTTCACTGAAGCTTTCTTT
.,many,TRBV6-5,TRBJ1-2,CASSVRWGPSGYTF,TGTGCCAGCAGTGTTCGTTGGGGGCCATCGGGCTACACCTTC
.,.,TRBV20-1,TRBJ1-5,CSATGPDGISPQHF,TGCAGTGCTACCGGGCCAGATGGTATCAGCCCCCAGCATTTT
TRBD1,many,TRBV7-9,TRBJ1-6,CASSPGQGYNSPLHF,TGTGCCAGCAGTCCGGGACAGGGGTATAATTCACCCCTCCACTTT
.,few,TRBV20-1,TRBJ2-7,CSASPSRSPYEQYF,TGCAGTGCTAGCCCGTCACGGAGCCCCTACGAGCAGTACTTC
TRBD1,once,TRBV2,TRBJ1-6,CASSRTPLRQGGGSPLHF,TGTGCCAGCAGCCGGACTCCCCTTAGACAGGGCGGGGGTTCACCCCTCCACTTT
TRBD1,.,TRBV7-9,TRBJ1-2,CASSSTGREGGYTF,TGTGCCAGCAGCTCGACAGGGAGAGAGGGTGGCTACACCTTC
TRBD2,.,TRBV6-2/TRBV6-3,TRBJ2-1,CASSYMLAEYNEQFF,TGTGCCAGCAGTTACATGCTAGCGGAGTACAATGAGCAGTTCTTC
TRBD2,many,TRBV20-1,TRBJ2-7,CSASSGGINEQYF,TGCAGTGCTAGTAGCGGGGGGATCAACGAGCAGTACTTC
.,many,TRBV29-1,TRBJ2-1,CSVERKLSYNEQFF,TGCAGCGTTGAACGGAAACTCTCCTACAATGAGCAGTTCTTC
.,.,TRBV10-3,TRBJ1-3,CAISGAETSGNTIYF,TGTGCCATCAGTGGAGCAGAGACCTCTGGAAACACCATATATTTT
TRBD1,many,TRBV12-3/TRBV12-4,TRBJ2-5,CASRGQVHQETQYF,TGTGCCAGCCGAGGACAGGTGCACCAAGAGACCCAGTACTTC
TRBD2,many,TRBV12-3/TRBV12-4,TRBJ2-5,CASTLTSGGAETQYF,TGTGCCAGCACCCTGACTAGCGGGGGGGCCGAGACCCAGTACTTC
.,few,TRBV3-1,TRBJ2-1,CASSQGASYNEQFF,TGTGCCAGCAGCCAAGGGGCGTCCTACAATGAGCAGTTCTTC
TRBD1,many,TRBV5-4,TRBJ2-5,CASSLGSQGVGETQYF,TGTGCCAGCAGCTTGGGATCCCAGGGGGTAGGGGAGACCCAGTACTTC
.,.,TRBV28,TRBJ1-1,CASSAVGGATIMNTEAFF,TGTGCCAGCAGTGCAGTGGGAGGAGCCACGATCATGAACACTGAAGCTTTCTTT